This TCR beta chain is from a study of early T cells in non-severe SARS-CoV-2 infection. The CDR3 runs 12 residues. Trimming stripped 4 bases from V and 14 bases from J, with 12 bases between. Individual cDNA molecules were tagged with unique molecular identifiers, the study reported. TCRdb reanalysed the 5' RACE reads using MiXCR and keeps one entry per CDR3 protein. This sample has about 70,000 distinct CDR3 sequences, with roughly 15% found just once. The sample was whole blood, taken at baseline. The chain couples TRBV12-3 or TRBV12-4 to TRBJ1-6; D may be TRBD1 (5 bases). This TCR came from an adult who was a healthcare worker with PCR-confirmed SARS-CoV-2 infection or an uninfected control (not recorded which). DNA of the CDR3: TGTGCCAGCAGTTCCCCAGGGCAAGCCCTCCACTTT. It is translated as CASSSPGQALHF.